This T cell receptor beta chain was obtained from a study of post-analysis software for immune sequencing data. Whole-study results and caveats: Comparison of patients with controls showed five TRBV segments more frequent in patients, TRBV5-6, TRBV5-1 and TRBV20-1 among them.

As for this clonotype: The antigen remains unidentified.

The V gene's germline CDR1 is SQVTM and CDR2 ANQGSEA. Trimming took off 6 bases at V and 8 bases at J, with 19 bases between the two ends. CDR3 length: 13 residues. Unique molecular identifiers had been added to the TCR beta cDNA libraries. A single record per CDR3 protein comes from TCRdb applying MiXCR to the PCR reads. The sample consists of about 200,000 distinct CDR3 sequences, about 30% of them appearing once. This receptor was taken from a girl younger than 18 with multiple sclerosis. Sequenced: blood. The V call is TRBV29-1, the J call TRBJ2-5; tentative D call: TRBD2 (6 bases). The CDR3 spells CSVWFFREDTQYF. The CDR3 DNA sequence: TGCAGCGTCTGGTTTTTCAGGGAGGACACCCAGTACTTC.